This record covers a single T cell receptor (beta chain). This sample is drawn from a study of technical replicates of blood from several donors. Some clones are missing from TCRdb's copy, which holds only in-frame ones; the method was immunoSEQ multiplex PCR. The repertoire holds roughly 80,000 clones, 95% to 97% seen once, with 0.2% in the top ten. In germline, CDR1 is SNHLY, CDR2 FYNNEI. With 4 bases removed from V and 5 bases from J, the gap between germline ends came to 4 bases. The CDR3 sequence is 11 residues long. Sequencing was done on a sample of T cells isolated from PBMCs. The sequence was collected from a human donor in good health. The V gene is TRBV2, the J gene TRBJ2-3; unclear D gene. CDR3 nucleotides: TGTGCCAGCAGTGGAGAAGATACGCAGTATTTT. Protein product: CASSGEDTQYF.